This is a list of T cell receptor beta chains from one sample in a study of T cells after yellow fever vaccination. TCRdb reprocessed the 5' RACE reads via MiXCR and lists one record per CDR3 protein. The sample lists 4,000 to 5,000 distinct CDR3 sequences, roughly 8.3% occurring once. Sequencing used PBMCs, either bulk or a sorted T-cell subset (CD4+, CD8+, memory, or dextramer-sorted; not recorded which), obtained roughly 47 days after the first yellow fever vaccination. The receptors were gathered from a man between 18 and 35 years old who received the YFV17D yellow fever vaccine. Each CDR3 is given with its conserved first and last residue. The order of the fields is CDR3 length, J gene, D gene, V gene, clone size, CDR3 DNA, CDR3 protein. The D gene is left open where the match is weak. Expanded clones get a size class; other rows say once, few or many, or leave the size out.

cdr3_length: 14; j_call: TRBJ2-7; d_call: TRBD1; v_call: TRBV7-9; clone_size: medium-sized; cdr3_nt: TGTGCCAGCAGCCCCCGGGACAGTACCTACGAGCAGTACTTC; cdr3_aa: CASSPRDSTYEQYF
cdr3_length: 15; j_call: TRBJ2-7; d_call: TRBD1; v_call: TRBV14; clone_size: many; cdr3_nt: TGTGCCAGCAGCCCGGGGACAGGGGGCATCTACGAGCAGTACTTC; cdr3_aa: CASSPGTGGIYEQYF
cdr3_length: 13; j_call: TRBJ2-7; d_call: -; v_call: TRBV20-1; clone_size: many; cdr3_nt: TGCAGTGCTACGATCGATATAACCTACGAGCAGTACTTC; cdr3_aa: CSATIDITYEQYF
cdr3_length: 12; j_call: TRBJ2-3; d_call: TRBD2; v_call: TRBV7-2; clone_size: many; cdr3_nt: TGTGCCAGCAGCTCAAGTAGCGGGGCGGAGTATTTT; cdr3_aa: CASSSSSGAEYF
cdr3_length: 12; j_call: TRBJ1-1; d_call: TRBD1; v_call: TRBV19; clone_size: many; cdr3_nt: TGTGCCAGTAGGACAGGGGGTACTGAAGCTTTCTTT; cdr3_aa: CASRTGGTEAFF
cdr3_length: 15; j_call: TRBJ2-7; d_call: TRBD1; v_call: TRBV6-5; clone_size: many; cdr3_nt: TGTGCCAGCAGACTGGACAGGAATCCCATCTACGAGCAGTACTTC; cdr3_aa: CASRLDRNPIYEQYF
cdr3_length: 13; j_call: TRBJ1-5; d_call: -; v_call: TRBV10-3; clone_size: few; cdr3_nt: TGTGCCATCCAGATAGAGGTTAATCAGCCCCAGCATTTT; cdr3_aa: CAIQIEVNQPQHF
cdr3_length: 15; j_call: TRBJ2-7; d_call: -; v_call: TRBV29-1; clone_size: many; cdr3_nt: TGCAGCGTTGAAGGAGGAGAGGGATCCTTTTACGAGCAGTACTTC; cdr3_aa: CSVEGGEGSFYEQYF
cdr3_length: 17; j_call: TRBJ2-3; d_call: -; v_call: TRBV4-1; clone_size: many; cdr3_nt: TGCGCCAGCAGCCAAGCGGGGGCCCTGCCCTCGGCTTATACGCAGTATTTT; cdr3_aa: CASSQAGALPSAYTQYF
cdr3_length: 16; j_call: TRBJ2-4; d_call: -; v_call: TRBV6-5; clone_size: many; cdr3_nt: TGTGCCAGCAGTTACACGTGGGGTCTAGCCAAAAACATTCAGTACTTC; cdr3_aa: CASSYTWGLAKNIQYF
cdr3_length: 14; j_call: TRBJ1-1; d_call: -; v_call: TRBV11-2; clone_size: many; cdr3_nt: TGTGCCAGCAGCTTAGGTCGGCGGAGTACTGAAGCTTTCTTT; cdr3_aa: CASSLGRRSTEAFF
cdr3_length: 14; j_call: TRBJ2-3; d_call: -; v_call: TRBV5-1; clone_size: many; cdr3_nt: TGCGCCAGCAGCTTAGGAGGGGCCACAGATACGCAGTATTTT; cdr3_aa: CASSLGGATDTQYF
cdr3_length: 14; j_call: TRBJ1-5; d_call: -; v_call: TRBV6-5; clone_size: many; cdr3_nt: TGTGCCAGCGGCTCAACAGGGAGCAATCAGCCCCAGCATTTT; cdr3_aa: CASGSTGSNQPQHF
cdr3_length: 17; j_call: TRBJ2-3; d_call: TRBD2; v_call: TRBV20-1; clone_size: many; cdr3_nt: TGCAGTGCCTGGACTAGCGGGGGGGCCGATTGGGCAGATACGCAGTATTTT; cdr3_aa: CSAWTSGGADWADTQYF
cdr3_length: 16; j_call: TRBJ2-5; d_call: -; v_call: TRBV7-9; clone_size: many; cdr3_nt: TGTGCCAGCAGCTTAAGTGATTCGGGGGTGCAAGAGACCCAGTACTTC; cdr3_aa: CASSLSDSGVQETQYF
cdr3_length: 15; j_call: TRBJ2-1; d_call: TRBD1; v_call: TRBV5-4; clone_size: few; cdr3_nt: TGTGCCAGCAGCCGGGACAGGCGGTCCTACAATGAGCAGTTCTTC; cdr3_aa: CASSRDRRSYNEQFF
cdr3_length: 14; j_call: TRBJ1-5; d_call: -; v_call: TRBV10-3; clone_size: many; cdr3_nt: TGTGCCATCAGTGACAAGGAGGGCAATCAGCCCCAGCATTTT; cdr3_aa: CAISDKEGNQPQHF
cdr3_length: 13; j_call: TRBJ2-7; d_call: -; v_call: TRBV3-1; clone_size: many; cdr3_nt: TGTGCCAGCAGCCCCGGGGGAGCCTACGAGCAGTACTTC; cdr3_aa: CASSPGGAYEQYF
cdr3_length: 17; j_call: TRBJ2-5; d_call: -; v_call: TRBV6-5; clone_size: many; cdr3_nt: TGTGCCAGCAGTTACTCAAACCCAGGGGGAGGTAAAGAGACCCAGTACTTC; cdr3_aa: CASSYSNPGGGKETQYF
cdr3_length: 13; j_call: TRBJ2-1; d_call: -; v_call: TRBV9; clone_size: medium-sized; cdr3_nt: TGTGCCAGCAGCCCCCGGACAGTAGATGAGCAGTTCTTC; cdr3_aa: CASSPRTVDEQFF
cdr3_length: 13; j_call: TRBJ1-1; d_call: -; v_call: TRBV11-2; clone_size: many; cdr3_nt: TGTGCCAGCAGCCCGACGGGGAACACTGAAGCTTTCTTT; cdr3_aa: CASSPTGNTEAFF
cdr3_length: 18; j_call: TRBJ1-2; d_call: -; v_call: TRBV7-6; clone_size: many; cdr3_nt: TGTGCCAGCAGCCTTTCCACTGCCTCACTCATGACCACGAACGGCTACACCTTC; cdr3_aa: CASSLSTASLMTTNGYTF
cdr3_length: 13; j_call: TRBJ1-1; d_call: -; v_call: TRBV29-1; clone_size: many; cdr3_nt: TGCAGCGTTGTTCCGGGATTGAACACTGAAGCTTTCTTT; cdr3_aa: CSVVPGLNTEAFF
cdr3_length: 14; j_call: TRBJ2-2; d_call: -; v_call: TRBV30; clone_size: many; cdr3_nt: TGTGCCTGGAATAGGGCTACGAACACCGGGGAGCTGTTTTTT; cdr3_aa: CAWNRATNTGELFF
cdr3_length: 15; j_call: TRBJ2-2; d_call: -; v_call: TRBV7-2; clone_size: many; cdr3_nt: TGTGCCAGCAGCCCGGAGGCTAGGGGGACCGGGGAGCTGTTTTTT; cdr3_aa: CASSPEARGTGELFF
cdr3_length: 14; j_call: TRBJ1-2; d_call: TRBD1; v_call: TRBV12-3/TRBV12-4; clone_size: many; cdr3_nt: TGTGCCAGCAGAGGACAGGGGAGGGATTATGGCTACACCTTC; cdr3_aa: CASRGQGRDYGYTF
cdr3_length: 15; j_call: TRBJ2-1; d_call: -; v_call: TRBV18; clone_size: many; cdr3_nt: TGTGCCAGCTCACCAAGGGGGTCCGTCTACAATGAGCAGTTCTTC; cdr3_aa: CASSPRGSVYNEQFF
cdr3_length: 14; j_call: TRBJ1-5; d_call: TRBD1; v_call: TRBV20-1; clone_size: many; cdr3_nt: TGCAGTGCTCCTCGACAGGGTACGGGTCAGCCCCAGCATTTT; cdr3_aa: CSAPRQGTGQPQHF
cdr3_length: 13; j_call: TRBJ1-1; d_call: -; v_call: TRBV7-3; clone_size: many; cdr3_nt: TGTGCCAGCAGCTTAGGGCTTGACAGACAAGCTTTCTTT; cdr3_aa: CASSLGLDRQAFF
cdr3_length: 13; j_call: TRBJ2-3; d_call: -; v_call: TRBV5-1; clone_size: many; cdr3_nt: TGCGCCAGCAGCTTGCGTACGTCAGATACGCAGTATTTT; cdr3_aa: CASSLRTSDTQYF
cdr3_length: 15; j_call: TRBJ2-1; d_call: TRBD1; v_call: TRBV7-2; clone_size: many; cdr3_nt: TGTGCCAGCAGCACAAACAGGGGGCGGTACAATGAGCAGTTCTTC; cdr3_aa: CASSTNRGRYNEQFF
cdr3_length: 17; j_call: TRBJ2-1; d_call: -; v_call: TRBV11-2; clone_size: many; cdr3_nt: TGTGCCAGCAGCCCAGGGCCCCTAGCAAAAGAAGACAATGAGCAGTTCTTC; cdr3_aa: CASSPGPLAKEDNEQFF
cdr3_length: 13; j_call: TRBJ2-7; d_call: TRBD1; v_call: TRBV27; clone_size: many; cdr3_nt: TGTGCCAGCAGTGGGACAGAGGCCTACGAGCAGTACTTC; cdr3_aa: CASSGTEAYEQYF
cdr3_length: 15; j_call: TRBJ1-6; d_call: TRBD1; v_call: TRBV4-2; clone_size: many; cdr3_nt: TGTGCCAGCAGCTTCCGGACAGGGGACAATTCACCCCTCCACTTT; cdr3_aa: CASSFRTGDNSPLHF
cdr3_length: 15; j_call: TRBJ2-5; d_call: -; v_call: TRBV25-1; clone_size: many; cdr3_nt: TGTGCCAGCAGTGAATCTCAAGGCAGGGCAGAGACCCAGTACTTC; cdr3_aa: CASSESQGRAETQYF
cdr3_length: 14; j_call: TRBJ2-1; d_call: TRBD2; v_call: TRBV28; clone_size: medium-sized; cdr3_nt: TGTGCCAGCAGTTTCGGGGGGGTGTACAATGAGCAGTTCTTC; cdr3_aa: CASSFGGVYNEQFF
cdr3_length: 17; j_call: TRBJ1-1; d_call: TRBD1; v_call: TRBV20-1; clone_size: few; cdr3_nt: TGCAGTGTTAATACAGGGGGCGGTCCCCTCATGAACACTGAAGCTTTCTTT; cdr3_aa: CSVNTGGGPLMNTEAFF
cdr3_length: 17; j_call: TRBJ2-2; d_call: TRBD1; v_call: TRBV11-3; clone_size: -; cdr3_nt: TGTGCCAGCAGCCCCCAGACCGGGACAGGGGGCCCCGGGGAGCTGTTTTTT; cdr3_aa: CASSPQTGTGGPGELFF
cdr3_length: 14; j_call: TRBJ1-2; d_call: -; v_call: TRBV5-1; clone_size: medium-sized; cdr3_nt: TGCGCCAGCAGCGGGCTTCGGGACGGCTATGGCTACACCTTC; cdr3_aa: CASSGLRDGYGYTF
cdr3_length: 14; j_call: TRBJ1-5; d_call: -; v_call: TRBV4-2; clone_size: many; cdr3_nt: TGTGCCAGCAGGGAGACAGTATGGGGTCAGCCCCAGCATTTT; cdr3_aa: CASRETVWGQPQHF
cdr3_length: 16; j_call: TRBJ2-5; d_call: TRBD2; v_call: TRBV5-1; clone_size: many; cdr3_nt: TGCGCCAGCGCCCCGGCGGGTTCAGCGGGGGGAGAGACCCAGTACTTC; cdr3_aa: CASAPAGSAGGETQYF
cdr3_length: 18; j_call: TRBJ1-5; d_call: -; v_call: TRBV4-3; clone_size: many; cdr3_nt: TGCGCCAGCAGCCAAGTCACAGGTGGGGATTATAGCAATCAGCCCCAGCATTTT; cdr3_aa: CASSQVTGGDYSNQPQHF
cdr3_length: 12; j_call: TRBJ1-1; d_call: -; v_call: TRBV20-1; clone_size: many; cdr3_nt: TGCAGTGCTCAGGAGGAGAACACTGAAGCTTTCTTT; cdr3_aa: CSAQEENTEAFF
cdr3_length: 16; j_call: TRBJ2-1; d_call: TRBD2; v_call: TRBV6-5; clone_size: medium-sized; cdr3_nt: TGTGCCAGCAGTAGCGGGGGGGGTATGTTTGTAAATGAGCAGTTCTTC; cdr3_aa: CASSSGGGMFVNEQFF
cdr3_length: 16; j_call: TRBJ2-2; d_call: -; v_call: TRBV27; clone_size: many; cdr3_nt: TGTGCCAGCCGGAGCCGACGCGGGGAAGGCACCGGGGAGCTGTTTTTT; cdr3_aa: CASRSRRGEGTGELFF
cdr3_length: 13; j_call: TRBJ1-1; d_call: -; v_call: TRBV20-1; clone_size: many; cdr3_nt: TGCAGTGCTAGAGAAAGGGGGAGGACTGAAGCTTTCTTT; cdr3_aa: CSARERGRTEAFF
cdr3_length: 24; j_call: TRBJ2-3; d_call: TRBD2; v_call: TRBV2; clone_size: many; cdr3_nt: TGTGCCAGCAGTGAAGCTCTGGGAGTGGGGATCGTCGTAGCGGGGGCCCATGATCTAGATACGCAGTATTTT; cdr3_aa: CASSEALGVGIVVAGAHDLDTQYF
cdr3_length: 14; j_call: TRBJ2-1; d_call: -; v_call: TRBV4-2; clone_size: -; cdr3_nt: TGTGCCAGCAGCCCCGAGCTACGGCGCAATGAGCAGTTCTTC; cdr3_aa: CASSPELRRNEQFF
cdr3_length: 13; j_call: TRBJ1-2; d_call: -; v_call: TRBV29-1; clone_size: many; cdr3_nt: TGCAGCGTTCGTGTCAGCTCTGGCTATGGCTACACCTTC; cdr3_aa: CSVRVSSGYGYTF
cdr3_length: 15; j_call: TRBJ2-5; d_call: -; v_call: TRBV5-4; clone_size: -; cdr3_nt: TGTGCCAGCAGCTTGAGGACAGCCTTGGGGGAGACCCAGTACTTC; cdr3_aa: CASSLRTALGETQYF
cdr3_length: 14; j_call: TRBJ1-2; d_call: TRBD1; v_call: TRBV5-1; clone_size: many; cdr3_nt: TGCGCCAGCAGCTTCCTACAGGGGAACTATGGCTACACCTTC; cdr3_aa: CASSFLQGNYGYTF
cdr3_length: 16; j_call: TRBJ2-2; d_call: -; v_call: TRBV29-1; clone_size: many; cdr3_nt: TGCAGCGTTTACCGGGACCCCGGGGTCAACACCGGGGAGCTGTTTTTT; cdr3_aa: CSVYRDPGVNTGELFF
cdr3_length: 13; j_call: TRBJ2-7; d_call: TRBD2; v_call: TRBV10-3; clone_size: medium-sized; cdr3_nt: TGTGCCATCAGCCGGGACTACCCCAACGAGCAGTACTTC; cdr3_aa: CAISRDYPNEQYF
cdr3_length: 16; j_call: TRBJ2-1; d_call: -; v_call: TRBV7-9; clone_size: many; cdr3_nt: TGTGCCAGCAGCTTAGCTTCCCTGGGGGGCGGACATGAGCAGTTCTTC; cdr3_aa: CASSLASLGGGHEQFF
cdr3_length: 14; j_call: TRBJ2-2; d_call: -; v_call: TRBV27; clone_size: many; cdr3_nt: TGTGCCAGCAGTTTAACTAGCAAATCCGGGGAGCTGTTTTTT; cdr3_aa: CASSLTSKSGELFF
cdr3_length: 17; j_call: TRBJ1-5; d_call: -; v_call: TRBV4-1; clone_size: many; cdr3_nt: TGCGCCAGCAGCCACCATGGGACGGGGGACAATAATCAGCCCCAGCATTTT; cdr3_aa: CASSHHGTGDNNQPQHF
cdr3_length: 11; j_call: TRBJ1-2; d_call: -; v_call: TRBV20-1; clone_size: large; cdr3_nt: TGCAGTGCTGACGACAGCTATGGCTACACCTTC; cdr3_aa: CSADDSYGYTF
cdr3_length: 15; j_call: TRBJ2-7; d_call: TRBD1; v_call: TRBV9; clone_size: many; cdr3_nt: TGTGCCAGCAGCCCACGGGACAGGCTTTTCTACGAGCAGTACTTC; cdr3_aa: CASSPRDRLFYEQYF
cdr3_length: 17; j_call: TRBJ2-6; d_call: TRBD1; v_call: TRBV12-3/TRBV12-4; clone_size: -; cdr3_nt: TGTGCCAGCAGCCGGGGACAGACTGCCTCTGGGGCCAACGTCCTGACTTTC; cdr3_aa: CASSRGQTASGANVLTF